This T cell receptor beta chain comes out of a study of T cells expressing NK-cell markers. The overall study: Investigators obtained TCR beta repertoires from sorted CD3+CD56+NKG2C+, CD3+CD56+NKG2C- and CD3+CD56-NKG2C+ T cells. There were seven HCMV-seropositive donors and one seronegative donor among the eight sequenced.

For each CDR3 protein, TCRdb gives one entry from its re-call of the 5' RACE reads, without DNA. The sample features approximately 460,000 distinct CDR3 sequences, with roughly 8% in its top ten. General study findings and limits: In several donors, these clonotypes also led the CD3+CD56-NKG2C+ fraction. In several donors, dominant CD3+CD56+NKG2C+ clones formed roughly 1.0-7.5% of CD8+ cells.

Worth noting for this clonotype: Its antigen is unknown.

This receptor was taken from a woman aged 18 to 75 in good health. Sequenced sample: blood T cells: a sorted CD56 or NKG2C T cell subset, CD4+ or CD8+ T cells, or bulk PBMC T cells (not recorded which).

This chain's CDR3 is CASSPPYRENEKLFF. V usage is TRBV18 and J usage is TRBJ1-4; the D call of TRBD1 rests on TCRdb alone, since no DNA is present to check it. The CDR3 contains 15 residues. CDR1 KGHSH and CDR2 LQKENI come from the germline V gene.